The rows below give T cell receptor beta chains drawn from one sample of a study of T cells after yellow fever vaccination. TCRdb redid the calling of the 5' RACE reads with MiXCR, one entry per CDR3 protein. The top ten clones hold roughly 2.5% of a sample with 95,000 to 150,000 distinct CDR3 sequences, roughly 6.7% of them seen once. The source material was CD4+ T cells sorted from PBMCs, sampled 9 to 10 days after the first yellow fever vaccination. These receptors were obtained from a man between 18 and 29 years old who received the YFV17D yellow fever vaccine. Each CDR3 is given with its conserved first and last residue. Each record gives: V gene, J gene, D gene, clone size, CDR3 protein, CDR3 DNA. The D gene is left open where the match is weak. A row's size may be missing; if present it is once, few, many or a size class.

>TRBV25-1|TRBJ2-1|NA|many
CASSELARASYNEQFF
TGTGCCAGCAGTGAACTGGCGAGGGCTAGCTACAATGAGCAGTTCTTC
>TRBV5-4|TRBJ2-7|NA|many
CASSLQGVGEQYF
TGTGCCAGCAGCCTACAGGGAGTTGGCGAGCAGTACTTC
>TRBV12-3/TRBV12-4|TRBJ2-7|NA|many
CASSFESKPRYF
TGTGCCAGCAGTTTTGAGTCGAAACCACGGTACTTC
>TRBV6-2/TRBV6-3|TRBJ2-3|NA|many
CASSQIVDTQYF
TGTGCCAGCAGCCAGATCGTAGATACGCAGTATTTT
>TRBV29-1|TRBJ2-3|NA|NA
CSVGSRDSPTF
TGCAGCGTTGGAAGCCGGGACTCTCCTACCTTT
>TRBV28|TRBJ2-6|NA|many
CASSLALGETGANVLTF
TGTGCCAGCAGTTTAGCGTTGGGGGAGACAGGGGCCAACGTCCTGACTTTC
>TRBV20-1|TRBJ1-4|NA|many
CSAFYATNEKLFF
TGCAGTGCTTTTTATGCAACTAATGAAAAACTGTTTTTT
>TRBV25-1|TRBJ2-5|TRBD1|many
CASSDLRTGPETQYF
TGTGCCAGCAGTGATCTCCGGACAGGGCCTGAGACCCAGTACTTC
>TRBV12-3/TRBV12-4|TRBJ1-1|TRBD1|many
CASLEQGMNTEAFF
TGTGCCAGCCTAGAACAGGGGATGAACACTGAAGCTTTCTTT
>TRBV2|TRBJ2-3|NA|many
CASSGTPVRDTQYF
TGTGCCAGCAGCGGGACTCCCGTTCGGGATACGCAGTATTTT
>TRBV27|TRBJ1-1|NA|many
CASSFLRARNTEAFF
TGTGCCAGCAGTTTCCTGAGGGCCAGGAACACTGAAGCTTTCTTT
>TRBV7-2|TRBJ2-3|NA|many
CASSGGPGDTQYF
TGTGCCAGCAGCGGCGGTCCGGGGGATACGCAGTATTTT
>TRBV10-3|TRBJ2-2|NA|many
CAILVLQVANTGELFF
TGTGCCATACTAGTCCTACAGGTCGCGAACACCGGGGAGCTGTTTTTT
>TRBV5-1|TRBJ1-2|NA|many
CASSLDGTIGYTF
TGCGCCAGCAGCCTCGACGGAACCATTGGCTACACCTTC
>TRBV7-9|TRBJ2-1|NA|many
CASTLLGRHDEQFF
TGTGCCAGCACCCTACTAGGCCGCCATGATGAGCAGTTCTTC
>TRBV7-2|TRBJ2-7|NA|many
CASSLVWFADEQYF
TGTGCCAGCAGCTTAGTCTGGTTCGCGGACGAGCAGTACTTC
>TRBV7-9|TRBJ2-4|TRBD2|many
CASSPGRKAKNIQYF
TGTGCCAGCAGCCCCGGGAGGAAGGCCAAAAACATTCAGTACTTC
>TRBV7-2|TRBJ1-5|NA|NA
CASSFNREPHQPQHF
TGTGCCAGCAGCTTCAACAGGGAACCGCATCAGCCCCAGCATTTT
>TRBV6-2/TRBV6-3|TRBJ2-2|NA|many
CASRKGDTGELFF
TGTGCCAGCAGAAAAGGGGACACCGGGGAGCTGTTTTTT
>TRBV24-1|TRBJ1-5|NA|NA
CATSDSERGNQPQHF
TGTGCCACCAGTGATAGTGAAAGGGGCAATCAGCCCCAGCATTTT
>TRBV6-1|TRBJ1-2|NA|many
CASSERMGSHYGYTF
TGTGCCAGCAGTGAACGGATGGGGTCTCACTATGGCTACACCTTC
>TRBV6-6|TRBJ1-1|NA|NA
CASSYSGWWGRAEAFF
TGTGCCAGCAGTTACTCGGGCTGGTGGGGGCGAGCCGAAGCTTTCTTT
>TRBV12-3/TRBV12-4|TRBJ2-5|NA|many
CASSLVNQGQETQYF
TGTGCCAGCAGTTTAGTCAACCAGGGGCAAGAGACCCAGTACTTC
>TRBV5-1|TRBJ2-1|TRBD1|many
CASSLGGQGDNEQFF
TGCGCCAGCAGCTTGGGGGGACAGGGGGACAATGAGCAGTTCTTC
>TRBV12-3/TRBV12-4|TRBJ2-5|TRBD2|many
CASSDHGLARETQYF
TGTGCCAGCAGCGACCACGGACTAGCTAGAGAGACCCAGTACTTC
>TRBV7-8|TRBJ2-5|TRBD2|many
CASSQGLAGGLGTQYF
TGTGCCAGCAGCCAAGGACTAGCGGGGGGGCTGGGGACCCAGTACTTC
>TRBV21-1|TRBJ2-5|NA|many
CASSIPPRAVYQETQYF
TGTGCCAGCAGCATCCCCCCCAGGGCTGTTTACCAAGAGACCCAGTACTTC
>TRBV12-3/TRBV12-4|TRBJ2-2|TRBD1|many
CASKPPAGTGRTGELFF
TGTGCCAGTAAACCGCCCGCCGGGACAGGACGCACCGGGGAGCTGTTTTTT
>TRBV11-2|TRBJ1-2|TRBD1|few
CASRKPGTGNSYGYTF
TGTGCCAGCAGGAAACCCGGGACAGGGAACTCCTATGGCTACACCTTC
>TRBV18|TRBJ2-3|NA|many
CASSEQGRLADTQYF
TGTGCCAGCTCAGAACAGGGTAGGCTGGCAGATACGCAGTATTTT
>TRBV7-8|TRBJ2-5|NA|many
CASSLAIRRGGRGTQYF
TGTGCCAGCAGCTTAGCGATACGGAGGGGGGGGCGTGGGACCCAGTACTTC
>TRBV7-2|TRBJ2-7|NA|many
CASSLGRGPSYEQYF
TGTGCCAGCAGCTTAGGGCGGGGTCCCTCCTACGAGCAGTACTTC
>TRBV11-2|TRBJ1-2|TRBD1|few
CASSAGQGNYGYTF
TGTGCCAGCAGCGCGGGACAGGGGAACTATGGCTACACCTTC
>TRBV12-3/TRBV12-4|TRBJ1-2|NA|many
CASSFLSTWQGDGYTF
TGTGCCAGCAGTTTTCTCTCTACGTGGCAGGGAGATGGCTACACCTTC
>TRBV5-1|TRBJ2-1|TRBD1|many
CASSLSGGEQFF
TGCGCCAGCAGCTTATCAGGGGGTGAGCAGTTCTTC
>TRBV7-8|TRBJ2-7|NA|NA
CASSPGWGGYEQYF
TGTGCCAGCAGCCCCGGTTGGGGAGGTTACGAGCAGTACTTC
>TRBV5-1|TRBJ1-6|NA|few
CASSLSDNSPLHF
TGCGCCAGCAGCTTAAGTGATAATTCACCCCTCCACTTT
>TRBV7-6|TRBJ2-4|NA|many
CASSSRVADGIQYF
TGTGCCAGCAGCTCTCGGGTGGCAGACGGCATTCAGTACTTC
>TRBV7-2|TRBJ2-1|TRBD1|few
CASSSMTGTGVPNEQFF
TGTGCCAGCAGCTCAATGACCGGGACAGGGGTGCCCAATGAGCAGTTCTTC
>TRBV20-1|TRBJ2-1|TRBD2|NA
CSARVAGGPVSYNEQFF
TGCAGTGCTAGAGTGGCGGGGGGGCCGGTATCCTACAATGAGCAGTTCTTC